Presented here are 22 T cell receptor beta chains from one specimen sequenced in a study of vaccination effects on CD4 cells after COVID-19. These receptors have no known antigen. Using immunoSEQ multiplex PCR, the repertoire was profiled, and TCRdb retains in-frame clones only, with some absent. Here the sample spans around 49,000 clones, 65% to 70% being singletons. Antigen-specific CD4+ T cells were expanded (with viral peptide pools) by the ViraFEST assay ahead of sequencing. Culture proceeded for roughly ten days, and CD4+ T cells were then isolated. This individual tested PCR-positive for SARS-CoV-2 infection between March and December 2020. Source: CD4+ T cells from PBMCs cultured with a peptide pool, taken before COVID-19 vaccination. The receptors derive from a human donor who had a prior SARS-CoV-2 infection.

The chain links TRBV4-2 to TRBJ2-5, with 7 nucleotides matching TRBD2. The CDR3 has 14 residues. In germline, CDR1 is LGHNA, CDR2 YNFKEQ. The V and J ends lost 3 bases and 3 bases, in that order; junction bases with no gene match: 4. CDR3 region: CASSQSTSEETQYF. The CDR3, as DNA: TGTGCCAGCAGCCAGAGTACTAGCGAAGAGACCCAGTACTTC.

The chain joins TRBV9 to TRBJ1-3; no clear D gene. V lost 4 bases to trimming and J lost 7 bases, with 12 bases between them. Germline V gives CDR1 SGDLS, CDR2 YYNGEE. The CDR3 contains 13 residues. CDR3 coding DNA: TGTGCCAGCAGCCTGGACGTGGCGAACACCATATATTTT. Encoded protein: CASSLDVANTIYF.

This clone was seen a handful of times. This chain connects TRBV10-1 to TRBJ1-5; possible D gene TRBD1, 6 bases. With 4 bases removed from V and 6 bases from J, the gap between germline ends came to 13 bases. The germline V gene encodes CDR1 WNHNN and CDR2 SYGVQD (reference sequence). This CDR3 has 14 amino acids. CDR3 bases: TGCGCCAGCAGTGTAGGGGGGAGGATTCAGCCCCAGCATTTT. Translating gives CASSVGGRIQPQHF.

This chain links TRBV27 with TRBJ2-3; D remains ambiguous. The CDR3 spans 14 residues. Germline lookup yields CDR1 MNHEY and CDR2 SMNVEV (reference sequence). V lost 2 bases and J lost 2, with 8 bases in between. This CDR3 reads CASSLVGTTDTQYF. The CDR3 nucleotides are TGTGCCAGCAGTTTAGTCGGTACCACAGATACGCAGTATTTT.

V gene TRBV7-6 combines with J gene TRBJ2-6; 7 nucleotides agree with TRBD2. V lost 5 bases, J lost 2 bases, and 15 bases stayed unmatched. The germline V gene encodes CDR1 SGHVS and CDR2 FNYEAQ. The CDR3 extends over 19 amino acids. DNA for the CDR3: TGTGCCAGCAGCCCATTGGGGGGGACGGCCCCGACTGGGGCCAACGTCCTGACTTTC. This sequence encodes CASSPLGGTAPTGANVLTF.

This rearrangement joins TRBV6-4 to TRBJ1-6; no clear D. Germline V gives CDR1 MRHNA, CDR2 SNTAGT. With 2 bases removed from V and 9 bases from J, the gap between germline ends came to 11 bases. The CDR3 has 14 residues. The DNA of the CDR3 is TGTGCCAGCAGTGACAAGACAAACGGTTCACCCCTCCACTTT. It yields the protein CASSDKTNGSPLHF.

The chain couples TRBV5-1 to TRBJ2-7, with 8 bases aligning to TRBD1. CDR1 is SGHRS, CDR2 YFSETQ, per germline. The CDR3 consists of 14 residues. V gave up 10 bases and J gave up 1 base; unmatched junction bases: 10. The CDR3 here is CASRGQGASYEQYF. DNA of the CDR3: TGCGCCTCCCGCGGGCAGGGGGCTTCCTACGAGCAGTACTTC.

V gene TRBV4-3 combines with J gene TRBJ1-5; D is ambiguous. V was clipped by 1 base and J by 7 bases, with 11 bases between them. CDR3 length: 14 amino acids. Germline CDR1 and CDR2: LGHNA and YSLEER. The CDR3 DNA follows: TGCGCCAGCAGCCAAGTATTGAGAGTGCAGCCCCAGCATTTT. Amino acid sequence: CASSQVLRVQPQHF.

This clone turned up a few times. The chain recombines TRBV7-9 with TRBJ1-6, with a tentative D call TRBD1 (5 bases). The CDR3 consists of 14 residues. Trimming removed 3 bases at V and 10 bases at J, with 13 bases between. CDR1 is SEHNR and CDR2 is FQNEAQ in the germline V gene (reference sequence). The CDR3 DNA sequence: TGTGCCAGCAGCTTTACCGCGGGGGACTCACCCCTCCACTTT. Translation: CASSFTAGDSPLHF.

The chain links TRBV23-1 to TRBJ2-1; D is tentatively TRBD1 or TRBD2 (6 bases each). Being an ORF, TRBV23-1 has a function that is uncertain. This CDR3 region has 13 residues. Trimming removed 9 bases from V and 5 bases from J, with 14 bases in between. The CDR3 region is CARGGRGNNEQFF. For the CDR3, the DNA is TGCGCCAGGGGGGGCAGGGGCAACAATGAGCAGTTCTTC.

The J gene is TRBJ2-1, the V gene TRBV7-2; 7 nucleotides align to TRBD1. Germline values: CDR1 SGHTA, CDR2 FQGNSA. This CDR3 region has 15 residues. V gave up 3 bases and J gave up 4 bases; unmatched junction bases: 6. Written as DNA, the CDR3 is TGTGCCAGCAGCTTGTTCCGGGGACAGTACAATGAGCAGTTCTTC. Protein product: CASSLFRGQYNEQFF.

V usage is TRBV9 and J usage is TRBJ1-2, with 7 bases matching TRBD1. Germline V CDR1 and CDR2: SGDLS, YYNGEE. V lost 4 bases to trimming and J lost 5 bases; unmatched junction nucleotides: 8. The CDR3 loop spans 14 amino acids. CDR3 in amino acids: CASSTDRNGYGYTF. The CDR3 DNA sequence: TGTGCCAGCAGCACGGACAGGAACGGGTATGGCTACACCTTC.

J is TRBJ2-7 and V is TRBV7-2; TRBD1 is a possible D gene (5 bases). Trimming left V 6 bases short and J 8 bases short, with 20 bases between. Germline loops: CDR1 SGHTA, CDR2 FQGNSA. This CDR3 region has 14 residues. The CDR3 sequence: CASSPRQRPQKQYF. The DNA of the CDR3 is TGTGCCAGCAGTCCAAGACAGCGACCCCAGAAGCAGTACTTC.

This clone was observed a handful of times. The chain links TRBV5-1 to TRBJ2-2; unclear D gene. The germline V gene encodes CDR1 SGHRS and CDR2 YFSETQ. The length of the CDR3 is 15 residues. The V gene lost 3 bases and the J gene lost 6 bases, with 15 bases spanning the gap. CDR3 protein: CASSSLEYGAGELFF. The CDR3 coding sequence is TGCGCCAGCAGCTCGTTAGAATATGGGGCCGGGGAGCTGTTTTTT.

The chain uses TRBV4-2 and TRBJ1-1; D may be TRBD1 (6 bases). This CDR3 is 14 amino acids long. Germline CDR1 reads LGHNA; CDR2 reads YNFKEQ. The V gene lost 4 bases and the J gene lost 1 base, with 10 bases spanning the gap. CDR3 sequence reads: CASSLQGSNTEAFF. CDR3 nucleotides: TGTGCCAGCAGCCTTCAGGGGTCGAACACTGAAGCTTTCTTT.

The chain has TRBV7-2 and TRBJ1-5; 7 bases agree with TRBD1. Germline CDR1 reads SGHTA; CDR2 reads FQGNSA. The CDR3 extends over 16 amino acids. The ends lost 5 bases at V and 1 base at J; junction bases unmatched: 8. The CDR3 loop reads CASSRQGPGSNQPQHF. The CDR3 nucleotides are TGTGCCAGCAGCAGACAGGGACCGGGGAGCAATCAGCCCCAGCATTTT.

The chain combines TRBV5-1 with TRBJ2-5; 7 positions match TRBD2. V lost 1 base and J lost 4; bases outside the gene matches: 7. CDR3 size: 15 residues. Per the germline V gene, CDR1 is SGHRS and CDR2 is YFSETQ. CDR3 nucleotides: TGCGCCAGCAGCTTGTTCACGCCGGGGGGAGAGACCCAGTACTTC. It codes for CASSLFTPGGETQYF.

The genes are TRBV28 and TRBJ2-7; 11 positions match TRBD2. With 3 bases clipped from V and 6 bases from J, the junction kept 10 bases outside the gene matches. This CDR3 is 16 amino acids long. Germline V lookup: CDR1 MDHEN, CDR2 SYDVKM. CDR3 in DNA: TGTGCCAGCAGTTTTCCAGGGTCACTAGCGGGAGCCGAGCAGTACTTC. Translating it yields CASSFPGSLAGAEQYF.

J is TRBJ2-5 and V is TRBV18; D remains ambiguous. The CDR3 runs 17 residues. V lost 3 bases and J 4 bases, leaving 21 bases between the germline ends. The germline V gene encodes CDR1 KGHSH and CDR2 LQKENI. The CDR3 coding sequence is TGTGCCAGCTCACCTCAGGCGGCAGGTCCCACGGTAGAGACCCAGTACTTC. As protein: CASSPQAAGPTVETQYF.

This rearrangement joins TRBV30 to TRBJ1-5; 7 bases map to TRBD1. The V gene's germline CDR1 is GTSNPN and CDR2 SVGIG (reference sequence). The CDR3 loop spans 16 amino acids. V lost 2 bases, J lost 9 bases, and 16 bases stayed unmatched. This chain's CDR3 is CAWSLFGTASGRPQHF. The CDR3 nucleotides are TGTGCCTGGAGTCTTTTCGGGACAGCCTCCGGGAGGCCCCAGCATTTT.

The gene calls are TRBV7-2 and TRBJ2-1; D remains unclear. CDR1 is SGHTA and CDR2 is FQGNSA in the germline V gene. The CDR3 loop spans 13 amino acids. The V and J ends lost 1 base and 10 bases respectively, with 11 bases between them. CDR3 residues: CASSLDFGEEQFF. CDR3 sequence (DNA): TGTGCCAGCAGCTTAGATTTCGGTGAGGAGCAGTTCTTC. Combining the CDR3 with reference TRBV7-2 and TRBJ2-1 gives the whole variable domain GAGVSQSPSNKVTEKGKDVELRCDPISGHTALYWYRQSLGQGLEFLIYFQGNSAPDKSGLPSDRFSAERTGGSVSTLTIQRTQQEDSAVYLCASSLDFGEEQFFGPGTRLTVL.

The chain employs TRBV18 and TRBJ2-5; TRBD1 might be the D (6 bases). CDR1 KGHSH and CDR2 LQKENI come from the germline V gene. The CDR3 is 13 residues long. Trimming pared 8 bases from V and 2 bases from J, leaving 12 bases between. CDR3 sequence reads: CASHTGSQETQYF. In nucleotides, the CDR3 is TGTGCCAGCCATACAGGGTCGCAAGAGACCCAGTACTTC.